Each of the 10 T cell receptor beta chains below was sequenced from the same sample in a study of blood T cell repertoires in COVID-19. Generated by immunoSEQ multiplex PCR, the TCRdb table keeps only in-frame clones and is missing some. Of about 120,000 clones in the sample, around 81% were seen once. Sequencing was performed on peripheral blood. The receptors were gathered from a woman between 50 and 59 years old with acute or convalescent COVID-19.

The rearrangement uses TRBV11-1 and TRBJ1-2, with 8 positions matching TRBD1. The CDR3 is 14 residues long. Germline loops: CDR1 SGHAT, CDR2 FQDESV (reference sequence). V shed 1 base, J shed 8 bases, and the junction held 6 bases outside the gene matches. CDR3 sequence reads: CASSLGMTGVGYTF. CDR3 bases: TGTGCCAGCAGCTTAGGGATGACAGGGGTCGGCTACACCTTC.

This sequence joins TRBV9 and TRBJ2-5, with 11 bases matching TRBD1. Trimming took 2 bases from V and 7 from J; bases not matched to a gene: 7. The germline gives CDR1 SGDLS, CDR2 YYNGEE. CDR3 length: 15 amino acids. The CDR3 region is CASSVGQGATGTQYF. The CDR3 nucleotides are TGTGCCAGCAGCGTTGGACAGGGGGCCACGGGGACCCAGTACTTC.

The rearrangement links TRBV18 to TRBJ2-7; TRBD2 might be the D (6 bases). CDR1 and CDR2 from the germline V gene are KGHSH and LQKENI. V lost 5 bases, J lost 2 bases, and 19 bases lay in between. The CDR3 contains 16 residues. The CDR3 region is CASSLPGGMSTYEQYF. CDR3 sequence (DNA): TGTGCCAGCTCATTGCCTGGCGGGATGAGTACCTACGAGCAGTACTTC.

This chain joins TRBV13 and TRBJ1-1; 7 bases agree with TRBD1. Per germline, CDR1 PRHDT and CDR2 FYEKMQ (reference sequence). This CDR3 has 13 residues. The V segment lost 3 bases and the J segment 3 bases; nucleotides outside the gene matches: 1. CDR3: CASSFDRDTEAFF. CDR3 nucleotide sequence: TGTGCCAGCAGCTTCGACAGGGACACTGAAGCTTTCTTT.

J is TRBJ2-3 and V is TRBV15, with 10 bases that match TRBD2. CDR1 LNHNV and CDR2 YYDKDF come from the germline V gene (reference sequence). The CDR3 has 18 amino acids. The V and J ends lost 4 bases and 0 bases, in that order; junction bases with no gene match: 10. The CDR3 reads CATSKTSGANPSTDTQYF. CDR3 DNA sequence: TGTGCCACCAGCAAAACTAGCGGGGCAAACCCTAGCACAGATACGCAGTATTTT.

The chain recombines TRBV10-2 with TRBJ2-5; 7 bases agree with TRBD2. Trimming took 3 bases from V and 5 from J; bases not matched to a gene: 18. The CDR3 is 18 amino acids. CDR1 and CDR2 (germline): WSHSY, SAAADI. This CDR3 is CASSELPFPTSSRETQYF. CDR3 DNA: TGCGCCAGCAGTGAATTACCTTTCCCGACTAGCTCCCGTGAGACCCAGTACTTC.

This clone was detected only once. CDR3 sequence (DNA): TGTGCCTGGAGTGTAGGGGCAGGTAACACTGAAGCTTTCTTT. Its protein is CAWSVGAGNTEAFF. The chain has TRBV30 and TRBJ1-1; possible D gene TRBD1, 5 bases. V lost 0 bases to trimming and J lost 2 bases, with 10 bases between them. This CDR3 is built from 14 residues. CDR1 is GTSNPN, CDR2 SVGIG, per germline (reference sequence).

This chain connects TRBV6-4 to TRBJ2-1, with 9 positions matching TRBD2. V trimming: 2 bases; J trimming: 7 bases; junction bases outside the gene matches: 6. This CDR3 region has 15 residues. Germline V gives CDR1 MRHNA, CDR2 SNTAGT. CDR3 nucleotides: TGTGCCAGCAGTGACAGAAGCGGGGGGTTTAATGAGCAGTTCTTC. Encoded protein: CASSDRSGGFNEQFF.

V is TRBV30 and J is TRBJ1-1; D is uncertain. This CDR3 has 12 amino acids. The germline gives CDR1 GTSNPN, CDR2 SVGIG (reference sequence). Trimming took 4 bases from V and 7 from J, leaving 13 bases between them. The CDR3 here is CAWNVGGREAFF. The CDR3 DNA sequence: TGTGCCTGGAATGTAGGCGGGCGTGAAGCTTTCTTT.

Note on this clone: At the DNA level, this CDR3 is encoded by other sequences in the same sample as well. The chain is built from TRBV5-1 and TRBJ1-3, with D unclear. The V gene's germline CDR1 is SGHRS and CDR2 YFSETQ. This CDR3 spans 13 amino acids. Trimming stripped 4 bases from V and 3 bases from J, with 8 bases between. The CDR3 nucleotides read TGCGCCAGCAGCCCGGGAAGTGGAAACACCATATATTTT. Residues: CASSPGSGNTIYF.